These 4 T cell receptor beta chains share one sample of origin, sequenced in a study of blood T cell repertoires in COVID-19. This table comes from immunoSEQ multiplex PCR, and its TCRdb copy is limited to in-frame clones, with some not included. The sample has around 140,000 clones; 85% to 90% are singletons. The sample taken for sequencing was peripheral blood. These TCRs come from a woman in her forties or fifties with active or convalescent COVID-19.

CDR3 in DNA: TGTGCTAGTGGTTTGGTCTTACTAGCTTCTGGGACCCAGTACTTC. As protein: CASGLVLLASGTQYF. The chain joins TRBV12-5 to TRBJ2-5; tentative D call: TRBD2 (6 bases). The germline V and J ends were trimmed by 0 bases and 7 bases, with 15 bases remaining between them. Germline loops: CDR1 LGHNT, CDR2 FRNRAP. The CDR3 has 15 residues.

The V call is TRBV11-2, the J call TRBJ2-7; 8 bases map to TRBD2. CDR3 length equals 15 residues. Germline V gene data show CDR1 as SGHAT and CDR2 as FQNNGV. V was pared by 3 bases and J by 0 bases, with 4 bases of the junction left unmatched. This CDR3 reads CASSLGLVGSYEQYF. The CDR3 DNA follows: TGTGCCAGCAGCTTGGGACTAGTAGGCTCCTACGAGCAGTACTTC.

The chain couples TRBV11-2 to TRBJ2-5; D gene uncertain. Germline loops: CDR1 SGHAT, CDR2 FQNNGV. V lost 5 bases and J 2 bases, leaving 6 bases between the germline ends. This CDR3 is built from 12 residues. CDR3 in DNA: TGTGCCAGCAGCCCCACACAAGAGACCCAGTACTTC. It is translated as CASSPTQETQYF. The full variable domain, with the rest looked up from reference TRBV11-2 and TRBJ2-5, is EAGVAQSPRYKIIEKRQSVAFWCNPISGHATLYWYQQILGQGPKLLIQFQNNGVVDDSQLPKDRFSAERLKGVDSTLKIQPAKLEDSAVYLCASSPTQETQYFGPGTRLLVL.

This clone was counted only a few times. V is TRBV30 and J is TRBJ2-2; 9 nucleotides agree with TRBD1. Germline V gene lookup returns CDR1 GTSNPN and CDR2 SVGIG (reference sequence). The length of the CDR3 is 16 residues. V was pared by 2 bases and J by 5 bases, with 9 bases of the junction left unmatched. CDR3 DNA: TGTGCCTGGAGTAGAGGACAGGGGAGGCTGACCGGGGAGCTGTTTTTT. It specifies CAWSRGQGRLTGELFF.